A single sample is the source of the 18 T cell receptor beta chains below, sequenced in a study of OX40 agonist ivuxolimab in advanced cancers. Clones were read by immunoSEQ multiplex PCR, and TCRdb kept only the in-frame ones, dropping some. Of 70,000 to 100,000 clones listed, roughly 90% are singletons. The material sequenced was CD4+ or CD8+ T cells sorted from blood, taken in a trial of the OX40 agonist ivuxolimab. The receptors were sampled from an adult with an advanced solid tumor such as melanoma, head and neck, liver or kidney cancer.

The count of this clone is one. The genes are TRBV19 and TRBJ2-1; TRBD1 aligns across 9 bases. Germline loops: CDR1 LNHDA, CDR2 SQIVND (reference sequence). The CDR3 contains 13 residues. The V segment lost 3 bases and the J segment 7 bases; nucleotides outside the gene matches: 1. For the CDR3, the DNA is TGTGCCAGTAGTATGGGACAGGGTAATGAGCAGTTCTTC. Protein: CASSMGQGNEQFF.

The CDR3 is CASCRDGSNTGELFF. The DNA for the CDR3 is TGTGCCAGCTGCCGGGACGGATCGAACACCGGGGAGCTGTTTTTT. V is TRBV2 and J is TRBJ2-2; D is tentatively TRBD1 or TRBD2 (5 bases each). The CDR3 runs to 15 residues. Trimming removed 8 bases from V and 0 bases from J, with 13 bases in between. CDR1 is SNHLY, CDR2 FYNNEI, per germline.

The V call is TRBV6-1, the J call TRBJ1-4; D may be TRBD1 (6 bases). CDR3 length: 16 residues. V was pared by 2 bases and J by 0 bases, with 10 bases between. Germline CDR1 and CDR2: MNHNS and SASEGT. The CDR3 protein is CASSERGGATNEKLFF. The CDR3 coding sequence is TGTGCCAGCAGTGAAAGGGGGGGGGCAACTAATGAAAAACTGTTTTTT.

This clone was recorded once. This chain links TRBV7-9 with TRBJ2-5, with a weak D call TRBD1 (6 bases). The CDR3 runs to 14 residues. V was shortened by 5 bases and J by 3 bases, with 13 bases between the two germline ends. In germline, CDR1 is SEHNR, CDR2 FQNEAQ (reference sequence). CDR3 sequence: CASSPRDNKETQYF. DNA of the CDR3: TGTGCCAGCAGCCCCCGGGACAATAAAGAGACCCAGTACTTC.

The CDR3 loop is CATSKPGSGGRHEQFF. As DNA, the CDR3 is TGTGCCACCAGCAAGCCCGGTAGCGGAGGTCGGCATGAGCAGTTCTTC. The J gene is TRBJ2-1, the V gene TRBV15, with D possibly matching TRBD2 (6 bases). This CDR3 has 16 amino acids. V lost 4 bases, J lost 8 bases, and 21 bases lay in between. The germline gives CDR1 LNHNV, CDR2 YYDKDF (reference sequence).

The rearrangement joins TRBV6-1 to TRBJ1-2; D perhaps matches TRBD1 (5 bases). Trimming took 6 bases from V and 4 from J, leaving 12 bases between them. Germline-derived CDR1 and CDR2 are MNHNS and SASEGT. The length of the CDR3 is 13 residues. The CDR3 spells CASRGTASYGYTF. The DNA for the CDR3 is TGTGCCAGCAGGGGGACCGCTAGCTATGGCTACACCTTC.

The J gene is TRBJ2-1, the V gene TRBV18, with D unresolved. CDR1 and CDR2 (germline): KGHSH, LQKENI. The CDR3 extends over 14 amino acids. The V end lost 3 bases, the J end lost 10 bases, and 16 bases lay between the germline ends. The CDR3 nucleotides are TGTGCCAGCTCACCTACCGAGACCTTGGCAGAGCAGTTCTTC. It yields the protein CASSPTETLAEQFF.

V usage is TRBV9 and J usage is TRBJ2-5, with 10 nucleotides matching TRBD1. The CDR3 loop spans 15 amino acids. The trim removed 4 bases at V and 5 bases at J, leaving 8 bases unmatched. Germline V gives CDR1 SGDLS, CDR2 YYNGEE. The CDR3 nucleotides read TGTGCCAGCAGCATCGGGACAGGGGTTTATGAGACCCAGTACTTC. The encoded protein is CASSIGTGVYETQYF. The entire variable domain, with the rest obtained from reference TRBV9 and TRBJ2-5, is as follows: DSGVTQTPKHLITATGQRVTLRCSPRSGDLSVYWYQQSLDQGLQFLIQYYNGEERAKGNILERFSAQQFPDLHSELNLSSLELGDSALYFCASSIGTGVYETQYFGPGTRLLVL.

This clone was counted a single time. The chain links TRBV18 to TRBJ1-3; D possibly corresponds to TRBD1 (5 bases). Germline V gene lookup returns CDR1 KGHSH and CDR2 LQKENI. The V end lost 1 base, the J end lost 0 bases, and 7 bases lay between the germline ends. CDR3 size: 15 residues. In DNA form, the CDR3 reads TGTGCCAGCTCACCACGAACAGGCTCTGGAAACACCATATATTTT. It translates to CASSPRTGSGNTIYF.

CDR3 coding DNA: TGCGCCAGCAGCTTGGTAGTTCGGGAATCTTCTGGAAACACCATATATTTT. This translates into CASSLVVRESSGNTIYF. The J gene is TRBJ1-3, the V gene TRBV5-1, with unresolved D. The germline V gene encodes CDR1 SGHRS and CDR2 YFSETQ. The CDR3 is 17 residues long. Trimming took off 0 bases at V and 1 base at J, with 14 bases between the two ends.

This clone has only one observation. The chain couples TRBV7-9 to TRBJ1-1; maybe TRBD1 (6 bases). Germline V gene lookup returns CDR1 SEHNR and CDR2 FQNEAQ (reference sequence). This CDR3 has 13 amino acids. V was pared by 5 bases and J by 4 bases, with 11 bases between. The CDR3 spells CASSGGQVTEAFF. In DNA, the CDR3 is TGTGCCAGCAGCGGGGGGCAGGTCACTGAAGCTTTCTTT.

V gene TRBV7-9 combines with J gene TRBJ1-2; TRBD1 matches at 8 bases. Germline V gives CDR1 SEHNR, CDR2 FQNEAQ (reference sequence). V shed 5 bases and J 5 bases; nucleotides not matched to a gene: 7. This CDR3 has 14 residues. The CDR3 DNA follows: TGTGCCAGCAGCCGGATACAGGGGGGGTATGGCTACACCTTC. Protein: CASSRIQGGYGYTF.

This clone is a singleton in its sample. This chain joins TRBV30 and TRBJ2-3, with 7 bases lining up with TRBD2. V shed 7 bases and J 2 bases; nucleotides not matched to a gene: 3. The CDR3 loop spans 12 amino acids. CDR1 is GTSNPN, CDR2 SVGIG, per germline (reference sequence). This CDR3 is CALGGNTDTQYF. The CDR3 DNA follows: TGTGCCTTGGGGGGGAACACAGATACGCAGTATTTT.

CDR3 sequence: CASSLGAYEQYF. Written as DNA, the CDR3 is TGTGCCAGCAGCTTAGGCGCCTACGAGCAGTACTTC. The chain uses TRBV5-4 and TRBJ2-7, with D uncertain. The germline V and J ends were trimmed by 2 bases and 2 bases, with 5 bases remaining between them. The CDR3 spans 12 residues. Germline V gene sequence: CDR1 SGHNT, CDR2 YYREEE (reference sequence).

The chain couples TRBV30 to TRBJ1-6; the D gene is possibly TRBD1 (5 bases). The germline V and J ends were trimmed by 0 bases and 9 bases, with 15 bases remaining between them. Per the germline V gene, CDR1 is GTSNPN and CDR2 is SVGIG (reference sequence). This CDR3 is built from 15 residues. The CDR3 DNA follows: TGTGCCTGGAGTGTCTCCCCCGGGGCAAGTTCACCCCTCCACTTT. Translated: CAWSVSPGASSPLHF.

The chain is built from TRBV10-3 and TRBJ2-2; 8 bases agree with TRBD2. Trimming at V came to 0 bases and at J to 4 bases, leaving 13 bases not matched to a gene. The CDR3 runs to 19 residues. Germline V gene data show CDR1 as ENHRY and CDR2 as SYGVKD. This CDR3 is CAISESRAGDRASTGELFF. The CDR3 nucleotides read TGTGCCATCAGTGAGTCGAGAGCGGGAGACCGGGCGAGCACCGGGGAGCTGTTTTTT.

The chain combines TRBV6-1 with TRBJ2-5; no reliable D call. Trimming pared 3 bases from V and 2 bases from J, leaving 7 bases between. CDR1 and CDR2 from the germline V gene are MNHNS and SASEGT. The CDR3 is 13 residues long. CDR3 in DNA: TGTGCCAGCAGTGACGGCGCTCAAGAGACCCAGTACTTC. It codes for CASSDGAQETQYF.

The V and J genes are TRBV30 and TRBJ2-3; maybe TRBD2 (6 bases). The CDR3 length is 14 residues. V lost 5 bases and J 2 bases, leaving 14 bases between the germline ends. Germline V gene lookup returns CDR1 GTSNPN and CDR2 SVGIG (reference sequence). CDR3 in DNA: TGTGCCTGGGGTATGGGACTTTTCACAGATACGCAGTATTTT. Protein: CAWGMGLFTDTQYF.